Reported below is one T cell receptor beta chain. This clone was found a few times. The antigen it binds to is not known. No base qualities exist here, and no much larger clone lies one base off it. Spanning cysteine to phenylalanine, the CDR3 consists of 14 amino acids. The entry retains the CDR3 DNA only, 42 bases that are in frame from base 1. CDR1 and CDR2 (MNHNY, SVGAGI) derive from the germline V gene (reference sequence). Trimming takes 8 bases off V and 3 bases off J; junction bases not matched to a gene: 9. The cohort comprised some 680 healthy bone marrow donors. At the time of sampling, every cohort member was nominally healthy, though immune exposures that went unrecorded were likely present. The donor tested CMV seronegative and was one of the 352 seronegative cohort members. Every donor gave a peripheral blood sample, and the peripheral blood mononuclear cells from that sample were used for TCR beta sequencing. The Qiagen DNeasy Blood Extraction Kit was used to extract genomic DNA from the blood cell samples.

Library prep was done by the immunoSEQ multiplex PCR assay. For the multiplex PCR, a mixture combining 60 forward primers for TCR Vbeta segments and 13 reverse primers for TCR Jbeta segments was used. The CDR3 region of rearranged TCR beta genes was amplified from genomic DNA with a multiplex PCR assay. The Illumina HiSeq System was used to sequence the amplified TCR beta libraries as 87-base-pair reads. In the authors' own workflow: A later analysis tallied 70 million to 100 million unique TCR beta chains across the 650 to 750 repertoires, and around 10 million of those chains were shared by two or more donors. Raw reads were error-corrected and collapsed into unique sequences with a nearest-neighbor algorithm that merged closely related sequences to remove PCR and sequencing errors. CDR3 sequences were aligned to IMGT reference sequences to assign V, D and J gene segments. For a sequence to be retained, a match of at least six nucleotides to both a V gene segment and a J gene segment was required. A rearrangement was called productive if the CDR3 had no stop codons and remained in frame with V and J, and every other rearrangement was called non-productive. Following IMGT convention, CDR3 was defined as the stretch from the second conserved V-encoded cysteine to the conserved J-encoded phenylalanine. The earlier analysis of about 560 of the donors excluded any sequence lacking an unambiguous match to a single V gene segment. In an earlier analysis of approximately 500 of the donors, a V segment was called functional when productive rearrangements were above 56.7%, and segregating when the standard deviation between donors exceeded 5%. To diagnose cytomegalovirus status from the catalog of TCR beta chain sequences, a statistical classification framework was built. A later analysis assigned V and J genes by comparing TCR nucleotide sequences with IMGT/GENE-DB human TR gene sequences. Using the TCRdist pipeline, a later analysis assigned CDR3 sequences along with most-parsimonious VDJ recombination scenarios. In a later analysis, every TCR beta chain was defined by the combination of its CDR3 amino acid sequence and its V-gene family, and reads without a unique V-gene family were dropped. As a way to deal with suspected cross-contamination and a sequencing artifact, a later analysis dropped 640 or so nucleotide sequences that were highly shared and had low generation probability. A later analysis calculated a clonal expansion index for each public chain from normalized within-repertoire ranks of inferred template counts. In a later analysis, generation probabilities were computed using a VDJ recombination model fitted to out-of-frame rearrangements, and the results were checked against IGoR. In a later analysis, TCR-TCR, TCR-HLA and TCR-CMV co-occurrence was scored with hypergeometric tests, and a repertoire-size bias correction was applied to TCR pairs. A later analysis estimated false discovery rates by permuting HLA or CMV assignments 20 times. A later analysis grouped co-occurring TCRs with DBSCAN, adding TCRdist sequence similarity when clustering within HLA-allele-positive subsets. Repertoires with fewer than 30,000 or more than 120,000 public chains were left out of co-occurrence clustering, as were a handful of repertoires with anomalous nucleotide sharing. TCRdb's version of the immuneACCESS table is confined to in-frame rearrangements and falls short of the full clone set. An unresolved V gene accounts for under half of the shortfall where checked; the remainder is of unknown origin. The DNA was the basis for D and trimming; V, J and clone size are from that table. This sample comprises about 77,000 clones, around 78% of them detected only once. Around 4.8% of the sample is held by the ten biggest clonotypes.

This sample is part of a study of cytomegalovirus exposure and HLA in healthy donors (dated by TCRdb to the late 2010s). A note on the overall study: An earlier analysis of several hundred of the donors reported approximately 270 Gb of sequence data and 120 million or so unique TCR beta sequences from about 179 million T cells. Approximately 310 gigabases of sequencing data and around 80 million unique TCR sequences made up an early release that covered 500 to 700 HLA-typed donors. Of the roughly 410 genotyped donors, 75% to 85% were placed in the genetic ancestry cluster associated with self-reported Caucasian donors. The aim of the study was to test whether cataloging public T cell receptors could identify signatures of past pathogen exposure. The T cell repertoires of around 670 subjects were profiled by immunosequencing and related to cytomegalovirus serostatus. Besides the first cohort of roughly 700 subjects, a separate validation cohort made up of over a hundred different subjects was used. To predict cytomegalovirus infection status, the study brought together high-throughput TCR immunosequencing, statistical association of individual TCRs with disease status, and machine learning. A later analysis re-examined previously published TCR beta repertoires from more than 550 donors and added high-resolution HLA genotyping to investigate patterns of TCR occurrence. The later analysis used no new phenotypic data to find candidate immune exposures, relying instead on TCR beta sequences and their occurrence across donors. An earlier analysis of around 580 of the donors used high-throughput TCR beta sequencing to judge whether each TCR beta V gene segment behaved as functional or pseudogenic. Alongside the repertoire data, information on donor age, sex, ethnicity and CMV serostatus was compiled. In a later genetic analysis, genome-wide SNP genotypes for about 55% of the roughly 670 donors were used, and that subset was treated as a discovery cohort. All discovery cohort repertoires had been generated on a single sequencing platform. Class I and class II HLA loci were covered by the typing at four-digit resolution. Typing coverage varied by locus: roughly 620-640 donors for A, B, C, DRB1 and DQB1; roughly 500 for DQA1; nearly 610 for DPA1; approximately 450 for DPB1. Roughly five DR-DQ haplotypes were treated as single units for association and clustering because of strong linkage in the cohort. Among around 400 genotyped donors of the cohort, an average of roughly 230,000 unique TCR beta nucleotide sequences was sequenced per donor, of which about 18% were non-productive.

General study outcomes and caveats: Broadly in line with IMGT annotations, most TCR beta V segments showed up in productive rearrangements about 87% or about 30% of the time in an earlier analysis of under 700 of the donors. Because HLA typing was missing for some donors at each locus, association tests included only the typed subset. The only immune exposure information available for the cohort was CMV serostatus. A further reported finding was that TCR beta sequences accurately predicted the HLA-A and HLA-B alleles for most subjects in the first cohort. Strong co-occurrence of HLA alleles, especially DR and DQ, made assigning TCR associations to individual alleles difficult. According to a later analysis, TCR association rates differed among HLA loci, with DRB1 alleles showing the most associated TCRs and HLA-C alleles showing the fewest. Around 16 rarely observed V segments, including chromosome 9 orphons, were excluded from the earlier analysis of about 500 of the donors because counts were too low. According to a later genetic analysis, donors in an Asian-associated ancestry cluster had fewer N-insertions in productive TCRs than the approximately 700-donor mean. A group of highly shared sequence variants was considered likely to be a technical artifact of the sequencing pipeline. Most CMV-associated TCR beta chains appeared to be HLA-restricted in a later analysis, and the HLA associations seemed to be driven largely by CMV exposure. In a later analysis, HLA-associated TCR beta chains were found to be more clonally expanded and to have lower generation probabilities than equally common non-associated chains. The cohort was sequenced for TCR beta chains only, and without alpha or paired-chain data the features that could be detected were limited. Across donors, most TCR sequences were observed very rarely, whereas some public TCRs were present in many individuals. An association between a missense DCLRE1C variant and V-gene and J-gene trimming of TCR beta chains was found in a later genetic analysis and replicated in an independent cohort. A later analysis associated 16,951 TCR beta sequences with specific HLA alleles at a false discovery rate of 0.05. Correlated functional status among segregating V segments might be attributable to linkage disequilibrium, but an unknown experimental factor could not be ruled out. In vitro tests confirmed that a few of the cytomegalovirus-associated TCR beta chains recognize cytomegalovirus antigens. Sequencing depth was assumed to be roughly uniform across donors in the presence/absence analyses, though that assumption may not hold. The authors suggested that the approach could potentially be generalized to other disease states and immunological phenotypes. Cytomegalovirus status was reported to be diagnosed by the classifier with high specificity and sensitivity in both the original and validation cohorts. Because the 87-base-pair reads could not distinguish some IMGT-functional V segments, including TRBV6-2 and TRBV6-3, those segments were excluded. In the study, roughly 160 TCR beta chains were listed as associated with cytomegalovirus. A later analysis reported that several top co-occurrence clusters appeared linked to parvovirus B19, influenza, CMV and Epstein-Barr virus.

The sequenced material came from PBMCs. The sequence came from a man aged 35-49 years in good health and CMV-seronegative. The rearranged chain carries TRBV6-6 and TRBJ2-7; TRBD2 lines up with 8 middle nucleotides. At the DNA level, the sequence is TGTGCCAGCCGCGACGGGGGGGAACTCTACGAGCAGTACTTC. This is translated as CASRDGGELYEQYF.